This T cell receptor beta chain was observed in a study of shared clonotypes between healthy human individuals. Profiled with immunoSEQ multiplex PCR; TCRdb holds only in-frame clones, not every one. Here the sample spans some 630,000 clones, roughly 78% being singletons. This CDR3 has 11 residues. Per the germline V gene, CDR1 is SNHLY and CDR2 is FYNNEI. The rearrangement joins TRBV2 to TRBJ2-5, with 8 bases fitting TRBD1. Source material: memory CD4+ T cells sorted from blood. Subset reported: CD45RA-negative fraction. The sequence derives from a woman in her twenties or thirties in good health. CDR3 bases: TGTGGGGGCAGGGGGCTAGAGACCCAGTACTTC. This gives the protein CGGRGLETQYF.